The clone carrying this T cell receptor beta chain came up many times. The sample belongs to a study of T cells after yellow fever vaccination. Germline CDR1 reads DFQATT; CDR2 reads SNEGSKA (reference sequence). J gave up 0 bases and V 4 bases, and 7 bases lay outside the gene matches. The CDR3 has 16 residues. TCRdb reprocessed the 5' RACE reads via MiXCR and lists one record per CDR3 protein. The top ten clones hold about 0.73% of a sample with over 110,000 distinct CDR3 sequences, about 8% of them seen once. This receptor was taken from a man aged 25-45 years who received the YFV17D yellow fever vaccine. V gene TRBV20-1 combines with J gene TRBJ2-3; TRBD2 matches at 10 bases. Sequencing used CD4+ T cells sorted from PBMCs, obtained 5 days after the yellow fever booster vaccination. The DNA of the CDR3 is TGCAGTGCTAAAAGAGCGACTAGCGGGAGCACAGATACGCAGTATTTT. This sequence encodes CSAKRATSGSTDTQYF.